This T cell receptor beta chain is drawn from a study of blood T cells in healthy people across ages. This clonotype has just a few counts. Primers used in a second PCR of about 6 to 12 cycles were a sample-barcoded 5' primer and a J-beta primer mix. MiXCR, applied by TCRdb to the 5' RACE reads, yields one record per CDR3 protein. The sample holds around 990,000 distinct CDR3 sequences; around 25% are singletons and the top ten take around 0.75%. These sequences were also reported in another study, on T cells of mothers and their children. That source notes: The whole RNA yield was converted to cDNA, around 1.5 ug per 15 ul. Maternal samples each gave over 9 million TCR beta CDR3 reads, and child samples approximately 2.8 million each.

This clonotype originated in a girl aged 2-10 years in good health. Source material: blood.

This CDR3 is CASSLDWDREKGYTF. CDR3 nucleotide sequence: TGTGCCAGCAGCTTAGATTGGGACAGGGAGAAAGGCTACACCTTC. The J gene is TRBJ1-2, the V gene TRBV7-9; 9 nucleotides agree with TRBD1. CDR3 size: 15 residues. With V trimmed by 1 base and J by 8 bases, 8 bases remained unmatched. Germline loops: CDR1 SEHNR, CDR2 FQNEAQ (reference sequence).